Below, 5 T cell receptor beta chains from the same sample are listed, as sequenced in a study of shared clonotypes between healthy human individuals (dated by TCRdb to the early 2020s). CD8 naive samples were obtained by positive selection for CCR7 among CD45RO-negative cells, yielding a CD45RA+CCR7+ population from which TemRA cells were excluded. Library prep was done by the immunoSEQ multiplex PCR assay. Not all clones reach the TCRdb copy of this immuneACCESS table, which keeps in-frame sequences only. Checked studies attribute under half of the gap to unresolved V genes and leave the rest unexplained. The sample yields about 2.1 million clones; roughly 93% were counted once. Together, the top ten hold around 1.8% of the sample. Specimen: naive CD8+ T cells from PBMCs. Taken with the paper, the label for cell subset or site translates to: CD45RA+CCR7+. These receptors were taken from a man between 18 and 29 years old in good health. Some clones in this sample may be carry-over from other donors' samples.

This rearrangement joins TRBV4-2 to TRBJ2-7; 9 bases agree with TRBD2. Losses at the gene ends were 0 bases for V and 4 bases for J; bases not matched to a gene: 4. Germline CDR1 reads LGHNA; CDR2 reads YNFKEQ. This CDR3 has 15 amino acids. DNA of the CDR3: TGTGCCAGCAGCCAAGATCGGCTAGCGGGGTACGAGCAGTACTTC. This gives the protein CASSQDRLAGYEQYF.

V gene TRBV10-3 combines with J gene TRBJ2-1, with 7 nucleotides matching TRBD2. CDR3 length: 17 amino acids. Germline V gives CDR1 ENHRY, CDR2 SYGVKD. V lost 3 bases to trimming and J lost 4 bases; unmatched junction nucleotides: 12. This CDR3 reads CAISDHQREPPYNEQFF. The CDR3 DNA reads TGTGCCATCAGTGACCACCAGCGGGAACCGCCATACAATGAGCAGTTCTTC.

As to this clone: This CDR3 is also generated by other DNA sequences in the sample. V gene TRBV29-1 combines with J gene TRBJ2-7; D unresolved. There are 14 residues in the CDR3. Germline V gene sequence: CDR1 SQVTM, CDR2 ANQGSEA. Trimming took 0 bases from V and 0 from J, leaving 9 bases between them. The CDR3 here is CSVEERGSSYEQYF. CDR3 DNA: TGCAGCGTTGAAGAGAGAGGCAGCTCCTACGAGCAGTACTTC.

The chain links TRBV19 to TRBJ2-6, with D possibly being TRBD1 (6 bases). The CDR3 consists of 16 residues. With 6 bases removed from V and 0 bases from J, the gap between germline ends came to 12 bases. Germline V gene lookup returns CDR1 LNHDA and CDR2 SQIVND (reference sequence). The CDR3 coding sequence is TGTGCCAGTAGCCAGGACAGCAACTCTGGGGCCAACGTCCTGACTTTC. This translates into CASSQDSNSGANVLTF.

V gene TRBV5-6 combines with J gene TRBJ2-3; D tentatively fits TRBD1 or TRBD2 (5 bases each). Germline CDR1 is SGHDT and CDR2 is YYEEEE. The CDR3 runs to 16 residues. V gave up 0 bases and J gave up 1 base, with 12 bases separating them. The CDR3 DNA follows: TGTGCCAGCAGCTTGGGGGGGAATGGGCGCACAGATACGCAGTATTTT. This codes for CASSLGGNGRTDTQYF.